Below are 5 T cell receptor beta chains sequenced from a single sample in a study of control samples from healthy donors and cancer patients. TCRdb's copy holds only in-frame clones and misses some; the assay was immunoSEQ multiplex PCR. The sample holds around 42,000 clones, 70% to 90% seen once. The sequenced sample consisted of blood. These receptors all stem from a man aged 55 to 70 in good health.

The chain combines TRBV9 with TRBJ2-2; tentative D call: TRBD1 (10 bases). This CDR3 is built from 17 residues. Trimming removed 5 bases at V and 4 bases at J, with 21 bases between. Germline V gene data show CDR1 as SGDLS and CDR2 as YYNGEE. CDR3 loop: CASSRQGAGGPTGELFF. The CDR3 coding sequence is TGTGCCAGCAGTAGACAGGGGGCGGGAGGGCCCACCGGGGAGCTGTTTTTT. The full variable domain, with the rest looked up from reference TRBV9 and TRBJ2-2, is DSGVTQTPKHLITATGQRVTLRCSPRSGDLSVYWYQQSLDQGLQFLIQYYNGEERAKGNILERFSAQQFPDLHSELNLSSLELGDSALYFCASSRQGAGGPTGELFFGEGSRLTVL.

This chain connects TRBV11-1 to TRBJ2-3; D might be TRBD1 (6 bases). Germline V gives CDR1 SGHAT, CDR2 FQDESV (reference sequence). This CDR3 has 16 residues. The ends were cut back, 3 bases at V and 0 bases at J, with 13 bases in the middle. The CDR3 sequence is CASSFMDRPSTDTQYF. The CDR3 coding sequence is TGTGCCAGCAGCTTTATGGACAGACCCAGCACAGATACGCAGTATTTT. Combining the CDR3 with reference TRBV11-1 and TRBJ2-3 gives the whole variable domain EAEVAQSPRYKITEKSQAVAFWCDPISGHATLYWYRQILGQGPELLVQFQDESVVDDSQLPKDRFSAERLKGVDSTLKIQPAELGDSAMYLCASSFMDRPSTDTQYFGPGTRLTVL.

The rearrangement links TRBV19 to TRBJ1-1; 7 bases agree with TRBD1. The CDR3 consists of 13 residues. Germline V gives CDR1 LNHDA, CDR2 SQIVND (reference sequence). The V segment lost 8 bases and the J segment 11 bases; nucleotides outside the gene matches: 14. CDR3 bases: TGTGCCAGTCTCGACAGCGCGCTACAGGGGGCTTTCTTT. Its protein is CASLDSALQGAFF.

This clone has a single count. The chain links TRBV5-6 to TRBJ1-3; D call uncertain. Germline V gene lookup returns CDR1 SGHDT and CDR2 YYEEEE. This CDR3 comprises 17 residues. V lost 0 bases and J 3 bases, leaving 16 bases between the germline ends. CDR3 in DNA: TGTGCCAGCAGCTTGGCCACGAGCGCGACGGGTGGAAACACCATATATTTT. Its protein product is CASSLATSATGGNTIYF.

The V gene is TRBV30, the J gene TRBJ2-7; D is ambiguous. Germline assignment: CDR1 GTSNPN and CDR2 SVGIG (reference sequence). V was pared by 1 base and J by 3 bases, with 19 bases between. The CDR3 is made up of 16 amino acids. DNA of the CDR3: TGTGCCTGGAGTGCAACACAATCGGGCAACCGCTACGAGCAGTACTTC. It translates to CAWSATQSGNRYEQYF.